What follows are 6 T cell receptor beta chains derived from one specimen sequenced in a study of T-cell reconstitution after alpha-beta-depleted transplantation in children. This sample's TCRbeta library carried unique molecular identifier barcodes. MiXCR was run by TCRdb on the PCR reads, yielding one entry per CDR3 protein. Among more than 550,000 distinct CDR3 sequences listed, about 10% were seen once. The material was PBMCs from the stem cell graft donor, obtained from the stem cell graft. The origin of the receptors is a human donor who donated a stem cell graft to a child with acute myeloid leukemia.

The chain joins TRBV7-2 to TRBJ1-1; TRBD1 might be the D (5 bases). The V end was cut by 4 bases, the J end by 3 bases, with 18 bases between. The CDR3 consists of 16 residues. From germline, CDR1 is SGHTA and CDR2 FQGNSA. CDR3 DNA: TGTGCCAGCAGCTCCGGACACCAATTGGGCGACACTGAAGCTTTCTTT. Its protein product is CASSSGHQLGDTEAFF.

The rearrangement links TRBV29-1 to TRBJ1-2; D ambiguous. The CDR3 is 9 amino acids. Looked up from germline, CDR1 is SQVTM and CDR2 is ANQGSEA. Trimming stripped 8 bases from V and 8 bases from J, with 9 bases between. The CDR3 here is CSTRPGYTF. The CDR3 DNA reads TGCAGCACTCGCCCCGGCTACACCTTC.

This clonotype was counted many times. The CDR3 DNA follows: TGTGCCAGCAGCTTGTATACCCGGCCTACACACAATGAGCAGTTCTTC. Translation: CASSLYTRPTHNEQFF. The rearrangement links TRBV5-6 to TRBJ2-1, with unresolved D. The germline V gene encodes CDR1 SGHDT and CDR2 YYEEEE. The CDR3 contains 16 residues. V lost 1 base and J lost 5, with 16 bases in between.

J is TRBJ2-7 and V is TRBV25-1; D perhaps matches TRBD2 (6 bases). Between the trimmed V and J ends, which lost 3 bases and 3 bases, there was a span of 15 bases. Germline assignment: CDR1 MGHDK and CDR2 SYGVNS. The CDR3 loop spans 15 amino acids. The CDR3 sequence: CASSEASGLIYEQYF. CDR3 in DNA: TGTGCCAGCAGTGAGGCTTCGGGACTCATCTACGAGCAGTACTTC.

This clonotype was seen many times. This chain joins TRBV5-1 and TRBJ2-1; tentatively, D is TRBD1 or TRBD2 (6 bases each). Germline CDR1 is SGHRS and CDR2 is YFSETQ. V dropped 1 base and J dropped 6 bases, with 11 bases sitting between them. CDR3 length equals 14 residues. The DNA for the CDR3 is TGCGCCAGCAGCTTGTTAGGAGGGGGCAATGAGCAGTTCTTC. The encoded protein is CASSLLGGGNEQFF.

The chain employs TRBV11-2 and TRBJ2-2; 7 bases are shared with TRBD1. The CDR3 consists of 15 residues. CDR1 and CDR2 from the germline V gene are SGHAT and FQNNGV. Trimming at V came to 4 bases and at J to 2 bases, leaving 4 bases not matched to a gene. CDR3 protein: CASSWGTVNTGELFF. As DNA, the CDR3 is TGTGCCAGCAGCTGGGGGACAGTTAACACCGGGGAGCTGTTTTTT.